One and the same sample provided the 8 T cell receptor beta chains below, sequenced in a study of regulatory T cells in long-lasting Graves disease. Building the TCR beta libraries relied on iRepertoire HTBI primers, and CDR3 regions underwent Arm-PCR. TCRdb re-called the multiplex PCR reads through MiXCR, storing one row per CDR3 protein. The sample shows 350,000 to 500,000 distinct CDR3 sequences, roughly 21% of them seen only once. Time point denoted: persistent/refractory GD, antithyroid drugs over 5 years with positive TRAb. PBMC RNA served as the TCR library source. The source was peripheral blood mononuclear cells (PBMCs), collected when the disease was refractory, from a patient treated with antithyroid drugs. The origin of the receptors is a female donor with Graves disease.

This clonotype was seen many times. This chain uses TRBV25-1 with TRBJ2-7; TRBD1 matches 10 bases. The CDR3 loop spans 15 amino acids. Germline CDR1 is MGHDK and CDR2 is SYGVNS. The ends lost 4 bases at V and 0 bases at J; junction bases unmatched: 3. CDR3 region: CASSGDRGPSYEQYF. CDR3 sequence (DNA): TGTGCCAGCAGTGGGGACAGGGGACCCTCCTACGAGCAGTACTTC.

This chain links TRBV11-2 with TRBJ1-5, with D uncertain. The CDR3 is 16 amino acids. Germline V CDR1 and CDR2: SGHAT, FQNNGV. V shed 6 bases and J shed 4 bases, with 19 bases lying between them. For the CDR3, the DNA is TGTGCCAGCAGTTTATCGCCCGAACGAGTGAATCAGCCCCAGCATTTT. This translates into CASSLSPERVNQPQHF.

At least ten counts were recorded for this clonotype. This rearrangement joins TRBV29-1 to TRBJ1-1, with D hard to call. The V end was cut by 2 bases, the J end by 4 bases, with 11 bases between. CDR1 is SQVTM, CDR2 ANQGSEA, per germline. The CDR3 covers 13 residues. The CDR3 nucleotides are TGCAGCGTTGAAAAGGGCCGAGGCACTGAAGCTTTCTTT. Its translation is CSVEKGRGTEAFF.

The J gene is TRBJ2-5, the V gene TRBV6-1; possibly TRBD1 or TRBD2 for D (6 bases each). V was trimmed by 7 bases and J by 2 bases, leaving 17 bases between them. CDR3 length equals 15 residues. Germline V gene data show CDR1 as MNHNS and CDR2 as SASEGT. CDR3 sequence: CASTIGGGGQETQYF. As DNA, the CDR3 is TGTGCCAGCACCATCGGCGGAGGGGGTCAAGAGACCCAGTACTTC.

CDR3 DNA: TGTGCCAGCAGCCCTATTAACAGGGGGCCCCACAATGAGCAGTTCTTC. Protein product: CASSPINRGPHNEQFF. The chain uses TRBV12-3 or TRBV12-4 and TRBJ2-1; the match to TRBD1 covers 9 bases. This CDR3 comprises 16 residues. V was clipped by 6 bases and J by 5 bases; unmatched bases: 11.

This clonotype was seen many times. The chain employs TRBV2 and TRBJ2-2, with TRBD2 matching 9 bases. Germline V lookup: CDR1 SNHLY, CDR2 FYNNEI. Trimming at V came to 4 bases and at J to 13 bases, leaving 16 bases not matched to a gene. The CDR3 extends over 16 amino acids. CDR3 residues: CASSAEPGLALTGLFF. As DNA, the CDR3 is TGTGCCAGCAGTGCTGAACCGGGACTAGCACTAACAGGGCTGTTTTTT.

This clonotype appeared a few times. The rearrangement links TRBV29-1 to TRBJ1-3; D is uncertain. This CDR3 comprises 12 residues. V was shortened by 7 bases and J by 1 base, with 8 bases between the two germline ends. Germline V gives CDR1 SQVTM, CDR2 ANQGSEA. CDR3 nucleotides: TGCAGCGCCTCCCGATCTGGAAACACCATATATTTT. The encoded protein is CSASRSGNTIYF.

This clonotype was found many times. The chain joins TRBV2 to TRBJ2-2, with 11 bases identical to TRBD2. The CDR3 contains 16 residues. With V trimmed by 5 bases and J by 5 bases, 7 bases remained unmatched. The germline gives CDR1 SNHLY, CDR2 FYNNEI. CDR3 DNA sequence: TGTGCCAGCAGTATTACTAGCGGGAGTGGAACCGGGGAGCTGTTTTTT. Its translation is CASSITSGSGTGELFF.